This T cell receptor beta chain was obtained from a study of CD8 T cells in ankylosing spondylitis. Concerning this clonotype: The target antigen is unknown.

The CDR3 loop spans 13 amino acids. Germline CDR1 is MDHEN and CDR2 is SYDVKM. V was shortened by 4 bases and J by 0 bases, with 6 bases between the two germline ends. In making TCR beta libraries, quantitative 5'-RACE with molecular barcodes was used. TCRdb passed the 5' RACE reads through MiXCR, listing each CDR3 protein once. Counted here are some 800,000 distinct CDR3 sequences, roughly 12% occurring once; the ten biggest clones make up approximately 0.51%. Study-level points and caveats: From matched ankylosing spondylitis synovial fluid, disease-linked clones were reportedly recovered at significantly enriched levels. Previously reported in reactive arthritis synovial fluid and blood were some of the motif variants. Peripheral blood samples showed relatively rare disease-linked clones, and these clones were CD8+. Within ankylosing spondylitis blood, a TCR beta motif made up of several highly homologous variants appeared to be characteristic.

V gene TRBV28 combines with J gene TRBJ1-2, with a possible D match to TRBD1 (5 bases). Sequencing was performed on blood, either unsorted or a sorted T cell fraction (not recorded which). The TCR was taken from a male donor with ankylosing spondylitis. CDR3 protein: CASSSDTNYGYTF. CDR3 DNA: TGTGCCAGCAGTTCGGACACTAACTATGGCTACACCTTC.